This entry describes one TCR beta chain. These data belong to a study of blood T cell repertoires in COVID-19. For the study at large: Donors in the United States, Italy and Spain gave samples during acute or convalescent COVID-19. Sources were T cells, B-cell-depleted T cells, or PBMCs; the material itself was cDNA or gDNA.

Seattle cases were enrolled at active infection and followed longitudinally. Germline CDR1 DFQATT, CDR2 SNEGSKA (reference sequence). V dropped 2 bases and J dropped 10 bases, with 8 bases sitting between them. The CDR3 extends over 10 amino acids. Authors' methods: Estimates of nucleated cell counts were drawn from the amplification of reference gene primers. The data were produced by immunoSEQ multiplex PCR, yet TCRdb's version contains in-frame clones alone and is incomplete. Clone size and V and J calls were adopted from that table, with D and trimming inferred from the DNA. This table holds around 300,000 clones, 91% found once.

The specimen sequenced was peripheral blood. This chain uses TRBV20-1 with TRBJ1-1, with D possibly matching TRBD1 (5 bases). This receptor was identified in a woman aged 25 to 45 with COVID-19, enrolled during active disease. In DNA, the CDR3 is TGCAGTGCTAGACAGGGAGGAGCTTTCTTT. Translation: CSARQGGAFF.